This TCR beta chain was sequenced for a study of siplizumab effects on memory and regulatory T cells (dated by TCRdb to the late 2010s). With regard to the full study: The study examined how the anti-CD2 antibody siplizumab affects alloreactive T-cell subsets in allogeneic mixed lymphocyte reactions built from human PBMCs. General findings and caveats noted by the study authors: The suppressive function of proliferating Tregs from siplizumab cultures was not functionally confirmed. Among mappable alloreactive CD4+ clones, an average Treg-derived fraction of over 60% was observed with siplizumab, compared with roughly 27% in control reactions. The cumulative frequency of alloreactive sequences that could be traced back to unstimulated CD4+ memory T cells was significantly reduced by siplizumab. Unstimulated naive T cells appeared to be more diverse than memory T cells, and naive cells seemed to make a substantial contribution to the alloresponse. Because sequences at frequencies below about 10^-5 were poorly captured, only a minor fraction of alloreactive clones could be mapped back to unstimulated subsets. A naive or memory phenotype could not be assigned to roughly 80-95% of proliferating CD4+ or CD8+ clones.

Points on this clone: The antigen it binds to is not known. The input lacks base qualities; no much larger clone sits a single base away.

Sorted unstimulated T cells and proliferating T cells recovered from mixed lymphocyte reactions were subjected to TCRbeta CDR3 sequencing. Fresh whole blood from nine to eleven HLA-typed healthy donors served as the source for isolating PBMCs. Trimming accounts for 5 bases at V and 7 bases at J, while the number of junction bases matched to no gene is 4. CDR1 and CDR2 are drawn from the germline V gene: MNHEY, SVGAGI. Including the terminal cysteine and phenylalanine, the CDR3 comprises 15 residues. The CDR3 DNA has 45 bases and is translated from base 1. The library was produced with the immunoSEQ multiplex PCR assay. Approximately 100,000 TCR templates per sample were assayed on the deep sequencing platform. Genomic DNA extracted from sorted T cells was used for TCRbeta CDR3 sequencing. In the source study's methods: The R programming language was used for clonal analysis of the TCRbeta CDR3 data. Alloreactive CD4+ and CD8+ clones were defined by comparing unstimulated samples with post-reaction CFSE-low samples. Regulatory or non-regulatory origin of alloreactive CD4+ clones was assigned by matching sequences to the sorted unstimulated Treg and non-Treg repertoires. As stored in TCRdb, this immuneACCESS dataset retains in-frame rearrangements with V and J assigned. A fraction of the clones does not appear; measured against another copy, unresolved V genes explain less than half of the discrepancy, and the remainder lacks a known reason. V, J and clone size were drawn from that table, and D and trimming were deduced from the DNA. Counted in this sample were tens of thousands of clones; less than 95% of them appeared once. Roughly 28% of the sample is in the top ten clones.

Rearrangement joined TRBV6-5 to TRBJ2-1; the junction holds 14 bases that match TRBD2. The specimen sequenced was CD8+ T cells sorted from blood. The TCR comes from a human donor in good health. The DNA reads TGTGCCAGCAGTGGACTAGCGGGAGGTTCGAATGAGCAGTTCTTC. Its amino acids are CASSGLAGGSNEQFF.